The 26 T cell receptor beta chains below all came from one sample that was sequenced in a study of T cells in Graves' hyperthyroidism and ophthalmopathy. The CDR3 regions of TCR beta were amplified from RNA transcripts. The HTBI primer set was used in a first-round RT-PCR of the TCR CDR3. TCRdb fed the multiplex PCR reads into MiXCR, producing one record per CDR3 protein. The data show about 520,000 distinct CDR3 sequences, with around 21% seen just once and more than 25% held by the top ten. Material for sequencing was blood. Source of these receptors: a man between 18 and 29 years old with Graves' hyperthyroidism.

This clonotype was seen repeatedly, ten times or more. The chain couples TRBV2 to TRBJ1-1, with no clear D. The CDR3 consists of 16 residues. V was pared by 0 bases and J by 2 bases, with 13 bases between. Germline CDR1 SNHLY, CDR2 FYNNEI. CDR3 DNA sequence: TGTGCCAGCAGTGAAGCCCTAGGCATCGTAAACACTGAAGCTTTCTTT. It codes for CASSEALGIVNTEAFF. The whole variable domain, remainder taken from reference TRBV2 and TRBJ1-1, is EPEVTQTPSHQVTQMGQEVILRCVPISNHLYFYWYRQILGQKVEFLVSFYNNEISEKSEIFDDQFSVERPDGSNFTLKIRSTKLEDSAMYFCASSEALGIVNTEAFFGQGTRLTVV.

This clonotype was counted at least ten times. CDR3 loop: CSARDSGTITEAFF. The CDR3 DNA reads as TGCAGTGCTAGAGATTCAGGGACGATCACTGAAGCTTTCTTT. The V gene is TRBV20-1, the J gene TRBJ1-1, with D possibly TRBD1 on 5 matching bases. Germline CDR1 DFQATT, CDR2 SNEGSKA (reference sequence). The CDR3 covers 14 residues. The V end was cut by 0 bases, the J end by 4 bases, with 12 bases between.

The V and J genes are TRBV24-1 and TRBJ2-7, with D possibly matching TRBD1 (5 bases). The CDR3 sequence is 13 residues long. Germline V CDR1 and CDR2: KGHDR, SFDVKD. Trimming stripped 5 bases from V and 2 bases from J, with 9 bases between. This CDR3 reads CATSVSGTYEQYF. The DNA of the CDR3 is TGTGCCACCAGTGTATCAGGGACCTACGAGCAGTACTTC.

This clonotype has a handful of counts. The germline gene is not matched at one end of the junction; a read error may be the cause. V and J are TRBV9 and TRBJ1-3, with D possibly matching TRBD1 (5 bases). Looked up from germline, CDR1 is SGDLS and CDR2 is YYNGEE. The CDR3 totals 15 residues. This CDR3 is CASSVDSVPGNTVYF. The CDR3 DNA is TGTGCCAGCAGCGTTGACAGCGTCCCTGGAAACACCGTATATTTT.

The chain links TRBV30 to TRBJ2-7; TRBD2 is a possible D gene (6 bases). There are 13 residues in the CDR3. V was clipped by 0 bases and J by 5 bases, with 11 bases between them. Germline V gives CDR1 GTSNPN, CDR2 SVGIG (reference sequence). CDR3 loop: CAWSVLWGDEQYF. The DNA for the CDR3 is TGTGCCTGGAGTGTACTTTGGGGGGACGAGCAGTACTTC.

The V and J genes are TRBV19 and TRBJ2-2; 8 nucleotides agree with TRBD2. From germline, CDR1 is LNHDA and CDR2 SQIVND (reference sequence). V lost 6 bases, J lost 4 bases, and 10 bases stayed unmatched. CDR3 length equals 16 residues. As DNA, the CDR3 is TGTGCCAGTAGAAGCCCGGGGGGGCGAAGCACCGGGGAGCTGTTTTTT. Translated: CASRSPGGRSTGELFF.

The chain links TRBV5-1 to TRBJ1-1; D remains unclear. Per germline, CDR1 SGHRS and CDR2 YFSETQ. CDR3 length: 14 amino acids. V lost 4 bases to trimming and J lost 4 bases, with 14 bases between them. Written as DNA, the CDR3 is TGCGCCAGCAGCCCGTACGGGGTACCCACTGAAGCTTTCTTT. This codes for CASSPYGVPTEAFF.

The rearrangement joins TRBV5-1 to TRBJ1-2; D unresolved. Trimming removed 4 bases from V and 8 bases from J, with 12 bases in between. Germline CDR1 SGHRS, CDR2 YFSETQ. CDR3 length: 12 residues. DNA for the CDR3: TGCGCCAGCAGCCGTGACTCTGGAGGCTACACCTTC. It encodes CASSRDSGGYTF. Full variable domain (rest looked up from reference TRBV5-1 and TRBJ1-2): KAGVTQTPRYLIKTRGQQVTLSCSPISGHRSVSWYQQTPGQGLQFLFEYFSETQRNKGNFPGRFSGRQFSNSRSEMNVSTLELGDSALYLCASSRDSGGYTFGSGTRLTVV.

The chain couples TRBV28 to TRBJ1-5; D unresolved. The CDR3 has 15 residues. V lost 1 base to trimming and J lost 2 bases, with 9 bases between them. Germline assignment: CDR1 MDHEN and CDR2 SYDVKM. The CDR3 reads CASSLLPWRNQPQHF. Here the CDR3 DNA reads TGTGCCAGCAGTTTATTGCCATGGCGCAATCAGCCCCAGCATTTT. The full variable domain, with the rest looked up from reference TRBV28 and TRBJ1-5, is DVKVTQSSRYLVKRTGEKVFLECVQDMDHENMFWYRQDPGLGLRLIYFSYDVKMKEKGDIPEGYSVSREKKERFSLILESASTNQTSMYLCASSLLPWRNQPQHFGDGTRLSIL.

This clonotype came up a few times. The J gene is TRBJ1-1, the V gene TRBV5-1; D is perhaps TRBD1 (5 bases). Trimming pared 1 base from V and 4 bases from J, leaving 20 bases between. This CDR3 spans 17 amino acids. Germline-derived CDR1 and CDR2 are SGHRS and YFSETQ. CDR3 DNA sequence: TGCGCCAGCAGCTTGCTTTCTGGCATCCGGGGGACCACTGAAGCTTTCTTT. Translation: CASSLLSGIRGTTEAFF.

The chain has TRBV2 and TRBJ1-2; tentative D call: TRBD1 (5 bases). The V gene's germline CDR1 is SNHLY and CDR2 FYNNEI. V shed 4 bases and J shed 2 bases, with 11 bases lying between them. The CDR3 extends over 14 amino acids. The DNA for the CDR3 is TGTGCCAGCAGTGGGAGTAGACAGAACTATGGCTACACCTTC. Amino acid sequence: CASSGSRQNYGYTF.

This clonotype was detected a few times. A single base separates this from a much larger clone, so it may be a read error. The conserved phenylalanine or tryptophan is not found at the CDR3 terminus, so this likely reflects a read error. The chain combines TRBV11-2 with TRBJ1-5; TRBD1 agrees at 7 bases. The CDR3 is 14 amino acids. Germline CDR1 and CDR2: SGHAT and FQNNGV. V was clipped by 1 base and J by 7 bases; unmatched bases: 4. CDR3 amino acids: CASSLGRGMQPQHV. The CDR3 nucleotides are TGTGCCAGCAGCTTAGGCAGGGGGATGCAGCCCCAGCATGTT.

This clonotype was picked up many times. This chain connects TRBV6-1 to TRBJ2-7, with D possibly matching TRBD1 (6 bases). The CDR3 loop spans 14 amino acids. The ends were cut back, 6 bases at V and 6 bases at J, with 18 bases in the middle. In germline, CDR1 is MNHNS, CDR2 SASEGT. The CDR3 nucleotides are TGTGCCAGCAGGCAGGGGCCGGCGATTGTCGAGCAGTACTTC. Its protein product is CASRQGPAIVEQYF.

This clonotype was detected ten times or more. The J gene is TRBJ1-5, the V gene TRBV30, with TRBD1 as a possible D gene (6 bases). CDR1 GTSNPN and CDR2 SVGIG come from the germline V gene (reference sequence). Trimming shortened V by 0 bases and J by 4 bases, and 13 bases separated the two germline ends. The CDR3 sequence is 15 residues long. This chain's CDR3 is CAWSVRTGWNQPQHF. CDR3 DNA sequence: TGTGCCTGGAGTGTACGAACAGGGTGGAATCAGCCCCAGCATTTT.

This clonotype was seen at least ten times. The rearrangement links TRBV28 to TRBJ2-1; weak D call: TRBD1 (6 bases). The germline CDR1 and CDR2 sequences are MDHEN and SYDVKM. This CDR3 contains 13 residues. The germline V and J ends were trimmed by 6 bases and 5 bases, with 11 bases remaining between them. CDR3 in amino acids: CASRRTGNNEQFF. Written as DNA, the CDR3 is TGTGCCAGCAGGAGAACAGGGAACAATGAGCAGTTCTTC.

This clonotype was seen once. This may be a read error, as it is one base from a much larger clone. J is TRBJ1-1 and V is TRBV2, with TRBD1 as a possible D gene (6 bases). The CDR3 is 13 amino acids. Germline CDR1 is SNHLY and CDR2 is FYNNEI. The V end was cut by 8 bases, the J end by 0 bases, with 10 bases between. The CDR3 is CASWTEMNTEAFF. For the CDR3, the DNA is TGTGCCAGCTGGACAGAGATGAACACTGAAGCTTTCTTT.

Many counts were recorded for this clonotype. J is TRBJ1-5 and V is TRBV18; D might be TRBD1 (5 bases). Germline V gives CDR1 KGHSH, CDR2 LQKENI. Trimming took 6 bases from V and 5 from J, leaving 11 bases between them. The CDR3 contains 13 residues. In DNA, the CDR3 is TGTGCCAGCTCCCCCGGGGGGGATCAGCCCCAGCATTTT. Protein sequence: CASSPGGDQPQHF.

This clonotype was counted at least ten times. This chain uses TRBV20-1 with TRBJ2-7, with D possibly called TRBD1 or TRBD2 (5 bases each). V gave up 1 base and J gave up 2 bases, with 6 bases separating them. Per the germline V gene, CDR1 is DFQATT and CDR2 is SNEGSKA (reference sequence). The CDR3 has 12 residues. The CDR3 nucleotides read TGCAGTGCTAGAGGGGGGACCTACGAGCAGTACTTC. Protein: CSARGGTYEQYF.

This clonotype was detected ten times or more. The rearrangement uses TRBV6-4 and TRBJ1-5; 10 nucleotides agree with TRBD1. V dropped 6 bases and J dropped 2; count of bases not matched to a gene: 10. The CDR3 covers 17 residues. Per the germline V gene, CDR1 is MRHNA and CDR2 is SNTAGT. CDR3 nucleotides: TGTGCCAGCAGGCCGGGACAGGGGATTTCGGGCAATCAGCCCCAGCATTTT. Amino acid sequence: CASRPGQGISGNQPQHF.

The rearrangement joins TRBV5-1 to TRBJ2-7; TRBD1 is a possible D gene (6 bases). Germline values: CDR1 SGHRS, CDR2 YFSETQ. The CDR3 contains 14 residues. V was shortened by 1 base and J by 6 bases, with 14 bases between the two germline ends. The CDR3 bases are TGCGCCAGCAGCTTGATACAGGGTCGCGGCGAGCAGTACTTC. Translation: CASSLIQGRGEQYF.

This clonotype was seen a handful of times. In DNA form, the CDR3 reads TGCAGCGTTGAGAAGGATCTAGCCAAAAACATTCAGTACTTC. Protein: CSVEKDLAKNIQYF. V and J are TRBV29-1 and TRBJ2-4; D unresolved. Germline values: CDR1 SQVTM, CDR2 ANQGSEA. V was clipped by 3 bases and J by 0 bases, with 9 bases between them. There are 14 residues in the CDR3. The full variable domain, in which reference TRBV29-1 and TRBJ2-4 provide the parts outside the CDR3, is SAVISQKPSRDICQRGTSLTIQCQVDSQVTMMFWYRQQPGQSLTLIATANQGSEATYESGFVIDKFPISRPNLTFSTLTVSNMSPEDSSIYLCSVEKDLAKNIQYFGAGTRLSVL.

Ten or more counts support this clonotype. This chain connects TRBV7-6 to TRBJ1-3, with 9 bases identical to TRBD1. The CDR3 runs to 15 residues. J gave up 2 bases and V 4 bases, and 3 bases lay outside the gene matches. The V gene's germline CDR1 is SGHVS and CDR2 FNYEAQ. The CDR3 bases are TGTGCCAGCAGCTCGACAGGGGGGGCTGGAAACACCATATATTTT. Translating gives CASSSTGGAGNTIYF. Full variable domain (missing parts from reference TRBV7-6 and TRBJ1-3): GAGVSQSPRYKVTKRGQDVALRCDPISGHVSLYWYRQALGQGPEFLTYFNYEAQQDKSGLPNDRFSAERPEGSISTLTIQRTEQRDSAMYRCASSSTGGAGNTIYFGEGSWLTVV.

This clonotype was seen many times. The gene calls are TRBV15 and TRBJ2-5; TRBD2 agrees at 8 bases. With V trimmed by 2 bases and J by 4 bases, 3 bases remained unmatched. The CDR3 has 14 residues. Germline V gene data show CDR1 as LNHNV and CDR2 as YYDKDF (reference sequence). CDR3 in amino acids: CATSRPGGGETQYF. CDR3 nucleotides: TGTGCCACCAGCAGACCCGGGGGGGGAGAGACCCAGTACTTC. Full variable domain (outside the CDR3, taken from reference TRBV15 and TRBJ2-5): DAMVIQNPRYQVTQFGKPVTLSCSQTLNHNVMYWYQQKSSQAPKLLFHYYDKDFNNEADTPDNFQSRRPNTSFCFLDIRSPGLGDTAMYLCATSRPGGGETQYFGPGTRLLVL.

As concerns this clonotype: A single base separates this from a much larger clone, so it may be a read error. This chain uses TRBV19 with TRBJ1-1; D is undetermined. CDR1 and CDR2 (germline): LNHDA, SQIVND (reference sequence). Deletions cut 3 bases from V and 5 bases from J, with 10 bases between. The CDR3 is made up of 13 amino acids. CDR3 sequence (DNA): TGTGCCAGTAGTATCACGGGTGAGACTGAAGCTTTCTTT. Protein product: CASSITGETEAFF.

This clonotype was counted at least ten times. This chain uses TRBV2 with TRBJ2-2; D not resolved. The CDR3 covers 13 residues. V shed 1 base and J shed 6 bases, with 6 bases lying between them. Germline V lookup: CDR1 SNHLY, CDR2 FYNNEI. Written as DNA, the CDR3 is TGTGCCAGCAGTGAAGTAAGGTCCGGGGAGCTGTTTTTT. Translating it yields CASSEVRSGELFF.

This clonotype was seen more than once but under ten times. V usage is TRBV3-1 and J usage is TRBJ1-1; D may be TRBD1 (6 bases). Germline V CDR1 and CDR2: LGHDT, YNNKEL (reference sequence). The CDR3 runs to 15 residues. Deletions cut 1 base from V and 1 base from J, with 10 bases between. The CDR3 loop reads CASSQVRDTNTEAFF. CDR3 sequence (DNA): TGTGCCAGCAGCCAAGTAAGGGACACGAACACTGAAGCTTTCTTT.